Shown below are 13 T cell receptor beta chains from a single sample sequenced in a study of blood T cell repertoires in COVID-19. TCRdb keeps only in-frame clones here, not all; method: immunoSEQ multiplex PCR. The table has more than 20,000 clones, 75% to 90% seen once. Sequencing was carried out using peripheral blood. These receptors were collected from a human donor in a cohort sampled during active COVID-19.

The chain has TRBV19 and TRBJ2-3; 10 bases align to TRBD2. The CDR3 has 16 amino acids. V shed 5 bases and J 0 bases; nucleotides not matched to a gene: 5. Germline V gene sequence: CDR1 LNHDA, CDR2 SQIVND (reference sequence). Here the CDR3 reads CASSVGLAVSTDTQYF. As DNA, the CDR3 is TGTGCCAGTAGTGTCGGACTAGCGGTTAGCACAGATACGCAGTATTTT.

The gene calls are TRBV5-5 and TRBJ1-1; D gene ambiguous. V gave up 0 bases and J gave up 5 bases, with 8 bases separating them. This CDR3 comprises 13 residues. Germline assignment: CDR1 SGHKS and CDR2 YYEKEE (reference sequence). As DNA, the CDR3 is TGTGCCAGCAGCTTGGTCCCCGGGACTGAAGCTTTCTTT. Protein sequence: CASSLVPGTEAFF.

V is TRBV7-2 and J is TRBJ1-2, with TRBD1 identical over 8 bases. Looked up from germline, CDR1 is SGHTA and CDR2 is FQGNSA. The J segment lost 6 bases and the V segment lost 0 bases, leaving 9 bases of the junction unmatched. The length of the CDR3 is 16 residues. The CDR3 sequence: CASSLAQGQGANGYTF. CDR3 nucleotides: TGTGCCAGCAGCTTAGCCCAGGGGCAGGGGGCGAATGGCTACACCTTC.

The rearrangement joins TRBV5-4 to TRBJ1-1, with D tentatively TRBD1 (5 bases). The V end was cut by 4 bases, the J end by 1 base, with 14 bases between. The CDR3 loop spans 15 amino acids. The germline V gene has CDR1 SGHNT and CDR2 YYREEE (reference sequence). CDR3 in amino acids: CASSPWQGQNTEAFF. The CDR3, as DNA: TGTGCCAGCAGCCCCTGGCAGGGCCAGAACACTGAAGCTTTCTTT.

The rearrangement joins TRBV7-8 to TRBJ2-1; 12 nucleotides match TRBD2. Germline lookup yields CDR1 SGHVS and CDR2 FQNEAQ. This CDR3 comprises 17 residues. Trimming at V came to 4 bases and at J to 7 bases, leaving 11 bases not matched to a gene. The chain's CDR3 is CASSSRTSGIPGNEQFF. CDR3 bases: TGTGCCAGCAGCTCCCGGACTAGCGGGATTCCAGGGAATGAGCAGTTCTTC.

The CDR3 DNA reads TGTGCCAGATCGTACCGGGGTACCTACGAGCAGTACTTC. This gives the protein CARSYRGTYEQYF. The chain couples TRBV28 to TRBJ2-7; D might be TRBD2 (5 bases). The CDR3 contains 13 residues. Between the trimmed V and J ends, which lost 9 bases and 2 bases, there was a span of 14 bases. CDR1 is MDHEN, CDR2 SYDVKM, per germline.

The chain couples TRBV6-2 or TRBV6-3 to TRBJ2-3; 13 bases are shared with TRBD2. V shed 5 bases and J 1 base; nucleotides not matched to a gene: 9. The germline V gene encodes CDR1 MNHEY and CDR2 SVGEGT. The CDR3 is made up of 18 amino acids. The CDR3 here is CASSRGLAGTARTDTQYF. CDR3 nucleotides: TGTGCCAGCAGTCGGGGACTAGCGGGGACGGCCCGCACAGATACGCAGTATTTT.

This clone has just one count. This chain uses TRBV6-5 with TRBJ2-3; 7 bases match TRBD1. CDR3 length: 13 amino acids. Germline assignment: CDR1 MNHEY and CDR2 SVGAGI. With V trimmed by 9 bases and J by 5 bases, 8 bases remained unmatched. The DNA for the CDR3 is TGTGCCAGTCGGGACAGCTATAAAGATACGCAGTATTTT. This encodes CASRDSYKDTQYF.

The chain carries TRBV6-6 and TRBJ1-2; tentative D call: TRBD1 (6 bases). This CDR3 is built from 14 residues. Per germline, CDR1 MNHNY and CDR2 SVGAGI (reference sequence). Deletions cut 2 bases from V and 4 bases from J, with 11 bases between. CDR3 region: CASSYGSRGYGYTF. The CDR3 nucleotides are TGTGCCAGCAGTTACGGTAGCAGGGGCTATGGCTACACCTTC.

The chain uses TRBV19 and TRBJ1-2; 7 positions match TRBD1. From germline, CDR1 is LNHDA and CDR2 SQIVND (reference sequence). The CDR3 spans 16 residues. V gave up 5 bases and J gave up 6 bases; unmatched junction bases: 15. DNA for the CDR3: TGTGCCAGTAGTTTTACCGACAGGGTAGGTTTTGATGGCTACACCTTC. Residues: CASSFTDRVGFDGYTF.

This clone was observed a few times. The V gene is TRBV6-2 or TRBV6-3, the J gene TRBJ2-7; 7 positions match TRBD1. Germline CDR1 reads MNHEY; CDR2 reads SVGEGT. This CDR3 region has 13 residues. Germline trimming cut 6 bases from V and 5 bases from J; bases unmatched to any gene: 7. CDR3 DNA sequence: TGTGCCAGCAGCCAAGACAGGGCCGACGAGCAGTACTTC. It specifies CASSQDRADEQYF.

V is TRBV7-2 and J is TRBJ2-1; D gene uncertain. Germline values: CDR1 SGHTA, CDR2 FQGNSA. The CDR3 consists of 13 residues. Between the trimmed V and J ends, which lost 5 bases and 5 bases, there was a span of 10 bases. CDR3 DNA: TGTGCCAGCAGCCTTATCCCTAACAATGAGCAGTTCTTC. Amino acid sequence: CASSLIPNNEQFF.

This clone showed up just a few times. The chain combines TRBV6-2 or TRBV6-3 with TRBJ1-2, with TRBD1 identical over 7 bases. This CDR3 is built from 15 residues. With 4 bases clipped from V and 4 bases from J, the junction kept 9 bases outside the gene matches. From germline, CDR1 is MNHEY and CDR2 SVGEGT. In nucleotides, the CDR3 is TGTGCCAGCAGTTCCGGGACAGTTTCAGTCTATGGCTACACCTTC. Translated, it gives CASSSGTVSVYGYTF.